The next 18 T cell receptor beta chains were all read from a single sample in a study of CD8 T cells in ankylosing spondylitis (dated by TCRdb to between 2016 and 2019). The method was 5' RACE. Sequencing instrument: Illumina HiSeq 2500. TCRdb redid the processing of the public reads, applying fastp at Q25 and MiXCR, and retained in-frame beta chains. Rows are unified per CDR3 protein, each entry keeping the most common DNA and genes. The sample table shows 300,000 to 400,000 distinct CDR3 sequences, and about 15% are seen once. The top ten hold approximately 0.99% of the sample. Specimen: blood, either unsorted or a sorted T cell fraction (not recorded which). These receptors all stem from a male donor with ankylosing spondylitis or in good health (not recorded which).

This clonotype was counted between two and nine times. The chain has TRBV2 and TRBJ2-1, with 14 bases aligning to TRBD2. Per the germline V gene, CDR1 is SNHLY and CDR2 is FYNNEI. Trimming removed 3 bases from V and 9 bases from J; junction bases left unmatched: 19. The CDR3 has 20 residues. The CDR3 bases are TGTGCCAGCAGTGACCGAAGACTAGCGGGGGGGCAAAGGAACCGTGGTGAGCAGTTCTTC. Protein sequence: CASSDRRLAGGQRNRGEQFF.

The chain carries TRBV12-3 or TRBV12-4 and TRBJ2-1; possibly TRBD2 for D (7 bases). V lost 5 bases to trimming and J lost 1 base, with 12 bases between them. The CDR3 sequence is 15 residues long. CDR3 nucleotides: TGTGCCAGCAGTCCTGAGGGGGGGTCCTACAATGAGCAGTTCTTC. Residues: CASSPEGGSYNEQFF.

Concerning this clonotype: A junction boundary mismatches the germline segment, possibly from a read error. The V and J genes are TRBV20-1 and TRBJ1-1; 9 positions match TRBD1. Germline CDR1 and CDR2: DFQATT and SNEGSKA (reference sequence). The CDR3 has 11 residues. As DNA, the CDR3 is TGCAGTGCTATAACAGGGGGCGCGGGGTTTTTT. It translates to CSAITGGAGFF.

The V gene is TRBV9, the J gene TRBJ2-2, with 7 bases lining up with TRBD1. The CDR3 covers 15 residues. The germline V gene has CDR1 SGDLS and CDR2 YYNGEE. J lost 2 bases, V lost 2 bases, and 3 bases had no gene match. Here the CDR3 reads CASSVGQENTGELFF. For the CDR3, the DNA is TGTGCCAGCAGCGTCGGACAGGAAAACACCGGGGAGCTGTTTTTT.

The CDR3 spells CASSQDPSKGWSYTEAFF. The CDR3 coding sequence is TGCGCCAGCAGCCAAGATCCTAGTAAAGGGTGGTCGTACACTGAAGCTTTCTTT. The rearrangement uses TRBV4-1 and TRBJ1-1; D is ambiguous. Germline values: CDR1 MGHRA, CDR2 YSYEKL. Trimming took off 0 bases at V and 3 bases at J, with 20 bases between the two ends. This CDR3 spans 18 amino acids.

This clonotype was seen more than once but under ten times. This chain uses TRBV5-4 with TRBJ1-5; 7 bases line up with TRBD1. J was trimmed by 6 bases and V by 5 bases; bases with no gene match: 17. The CDR3 totals 17 residues. Germline V gives CDR1 SGHNT, CDR2 YYREEE (reference sequence). The CDR3 region is CASSQQGPNFRGQPQHF. CDR3 nucleotide sequence: TGTGCCAGCAGTCAACAGGGGCCAAACTTCCGAGGTCAGCCCCAGCATTTT.

This clonotype came up a few times. CDR3 coding DNA: TGCGCCACGAAACAGGAGGGCGGCACCGGGGAGCTGTTTTTT. Amino acids: CATKQEGGTGELFF. The chain couples TRBV5-1 to TRBJ2-2; perhaps TRBD2 as D (6 bases). Germline CDR1 and CDR2: SGHRS and YFSETQ. Trimming stripped 9 bases from V and 4 bases from J, with 16 bases between. This CDR3 has 14 residues. Filled out from reference TRBV5-1 and TRBJ2-2, the complete variable domain reads KAGVTQTPRYLIKTRGQQVTLSCSPISGHRSVSWYQQTPGQGLQFLFEYFSETQRNKGNFPGRFSGRQFSNSRSEMNVSTLELGDSALYLCATKQEGGTGELFFGEGSRLTVL.

V and J are TRBV20-1 and TRBJ2-3, with D tentatively TRBD1 (5 bases). V lost 4 bases, J lost 0 bases, and 14 bases lay in between. Germline-derived CDR1 and CDR2 are DFQATT and SNEGSKA (reference sequence). The CDR3 runs 15 residues. CDR3 coding DNA: TGCAGTGCTACCCGTGGGGCCCCGAGCACAGATACGCAGTATTTT. It translates to CSATRGAPSTDTQYF.

The table lists this clonotype with a few counts. The rearrangement uses TRBV3-1 and TRBJ2-2; D is unclear. CDR1 and CDR2 from the germline V gene are LGHDT and YNNKEL (reference sequence). With 0 bases removed from V and 0 bases from J, the gap between germline ends came to 8 bases. This CDR3 spans 16 amino acids. The CDR3 DNA is TGTGCCAGCAGCCAAGAGTGGGCCACGAACACCGGGGAGCTGTTTTTT. Protein: CASSQEWATNTGELFF.

The gene calls are TRBV27 and TRBJ1-1; D uncertain. Germline CDR1 MNHEY, CDR2 SMNVEV (reference sequence). The CDR3 loop spans 16 amino acids. V gave up 3 bases and J gave up 3 bases, with 17 bases separating them. The CDR3 DNA reads TGTGCCAGCAGTTTTAGAGGCTTAAAGTGGGACACTGAAGCTTTCTTT. Amino acid sequence: CASSFRGLKWDTEAFF.

The rearrangement joins TRBV27 to TRBJ2-7; 11 bases match TRBD2. Germline lookup yields CDR1 MNHEY and CDR2 SMNVEV (reference sequence). V dropped 0 bases and J dropped 6; count of bases not matched to a gene: 7. The CDR3 sequence is 16 residues long. The CDR3 DNA follows: TGTGCCAGCAGTTTATCATTTAGCGGGAGGGCCAGCGAGCAGTACTTC. Protein product: CASSLSFSGRASEQYF.

The chain carries TRBV7-2 and TRBJ1-6; D may be TRBD1 (6 bases). Trimming took 4 bases from V and 10 from J, leaving 14 bases between them. Germline CDR1 reads SGHTA; CDR2 reads FQGNSA. The CDR3 spans 14 residues. In DNA, the CDR3 is TGTGCCAGCAGCTCTGGGACACCCCCCTCACCCCTCCACTTT. Its protein is CASSSGTPPSPLHF.

The chain employs TRBV7-8 and TRBJ2-1; 9 bases line up with TRBD1. In germline, CDR1 is SGHVS, CDR2 FQNEAQ. The CDR3 is made up of 16 amino acids. The V gene end was trimmed by 1 base and the J gene end by 2 bases; junction bases not matched to a gene: 3. The CDR3 nucleotides are TGTGCCAGCAGCTTAGTTCGGGACAGGGCCTACAATGAGCAGTTCTTC. Protein: CASSLVRDRAYNEQFF.

This clonotype came up many times. This rearrangement joins TRBV24-1 to TRBJ2-3, with TRBD2 as a possible D gene (6 bases). Germline CDR1 and CDR2: KGHDR and SFDVKD. CDR3 length equals 19 residues. Deletions cut 2 bases from V and 2 bases from J, with 22 bases between. The CDR3 is CATSDSAPGEDFHTDTQYF. In DNA, the CDR3 is TGTGCCACCAGTGATTCAGCACCGGGGGAGGACTTCCACACAGATACGCAGTATTTT.

The chain uses TRBV5-1 and TRBJ2-2; D is possibly TRBD1 (5 bases). Germline lookup yields CDR1 SGHRS and CDR2 YFSETQ. V gave up 4 bases and J gave up 3 bases, with 13 bases separating them. The CDR3 is 15 amino acids. CDR3 protein: CASSPLVGDTGELFF. The CDR3 region has the DNA TGCGCCAGCAGCCCCTTAGTAGGGGACACCGGGGAGCTGTTTTTT.

This clonotype was observed a handful of times. The rearrangement links TRBV29-1 to TRBJ2-3; a weak D match, TRBD2 (6 bases). V shed 2 bases and J shed 10 bases, with 10 bases lying between them. From germline, CDR1 is SQVTM and CDR2 ANQGSEA. The CDR3 is 11 amino acids. CDR3 sequence reads: CSVELLASQYF. In nucleotides, the CDR3 is TGCAGCGTTGAATTACTAGCCTCGCAGTATTTT.

This clonotype was observed a handful of times. The rearrangement uses TRBV11-2 and TRBJ2-1; TRBD1 agrees at 10 bases. Germline values: CDR1 SGHAT, CDR2 FQNNGV. V was clipped by 4 bases and J by 2 bases; unmatched bases: 8. The CDR3 runs to 17 residues. CDR3 DNA: TGTGCCAGCAGCTCGCAAACCGGGACAGGGGCCTACAATGAGCAGTTCTTC. Translating gives CASSSQTGTGAYNEQFF.

This clonotype was seen just once. This sequence joins TRBV28 and TRBJ2-1; 9 nucleotides agree with TRBD2. Germline trimming cut 6 bases from V and 5 bases from J; bases unmatched to any gene: 8. This CDR3 has 15 residues. In germline, CDR1 is MDHEN, CDR2 SYDVKM. CDR3 protein: CASRSERGAHNEQFF. In nucleotides, the CDR3 is TGTGCCAGCAGATCCGAGCGGGGGGCCCACAATGAGCAGTTCTTC.